This entry describes one T cell receptor beta chain. The data stem from a study of blood T cell repertoires in COVID-19. Background on the study: COVID-19 samples collected from the United States, Italy and Spain covered acute and convalescent phases. T cells, B-cell-depleted T cells, or PBMCs provided the cDNA or gDNA that served as material.

In the source study's methods: Reference gene primer amplification yielded estimated nucleated cell counts. The data were produced by immunoSEQ multiplex PCR, yet TCRdb's version contains in-frame clones alone and is incomplete. The DNA was the basis for D and trimming; V, J and clone size are from that table. Of approximately 260,000 clones in the sample, approximately 86% were seen once. This sequence originates from a man aged 55 to 70 who had recovered from COVID-19. The specimen sequenced was peripheral blood.

The CDR3 reads CASITSVASGTGELFF. The CDR3 DNA reads TGTGCCAGTATCACATCGGTAGCTAGCGGCACCGGGGAGCTGTTTTTT. The chain carries TRBV19 and TRBJ2-2; 7 bases agree with TRBD2. The CDR3 loop spans 16 amino acids. J lost 4 bases, V lost 7 bases, and 12 bases had no gene match. Germline values: CDR1 LNHDA, CDR2 SQIVND (reference sequence).